The 21 T cell receptor beta chains below come from one sample, sequenced in a study of cytomegalovirus exposure and HLA in healthy donors. PCR used 60 Vbeta primers and 13 Jbeta primers. Profiling relied on immunoSEQ multiplex PCR, and the TCRdb table lists in-frame clones only, not all of them. The sample has under 250,000 clones, more than 70% seen once. The sequenced sample was PBMCs. All receptors come from a boy aged 5-17 years in good health and CMV-seronegative.

V is TRBV6-1 and J is TRBJ2-2, with a weak D call TRBD1 (5 bases). There are 14 residues in the CDR3. The V end lost 3 bases, the J end lost 1 base, and 6 bases lay between the germline ends. The germline V gene has CDR1 MNHNS and CDR2 SASEGT. CDR3 residues: CASSDTGNTGELFF. CDR3 coding DNA: TGTGCCAGCAGTGACACAGGGAACACCGGGGAGCTGTTTTTT.

The chain joins TRBV27 to TRBJ2-3, with a weak D call TRBD2 (6 bases). From germline, CDR1 is MNHEY and CDR2 SMNVEV (reference sequence). The CDR3 contains 16 residues. V was clipped by 5 bases and J by 1 base, with 16 bases between them. The CDR3, as DNA: TGTGCCAGCAGTCCATGGGGGGAGTTAGGCACAGATACGCAGTATTTT. The encoded protein is CASSPWGELGTDTQYF.

This clone has only a few counts. The chain joins TRBV7-2 to TRBJ2-1; 9 nucleotides align to TRBD2. This CDR3 is built from 13 residues. The V and J ends lost 10 bases and 9 bases, in that order; junction bases with no gene match: 10. The germline V gene encodes CDR1 SGHTA and CDR2 FQGNSA. CDR3: CATSISGRAEQFF. CDR3 nucleotides: TGTGCCACCTCAATTAGCGGGAGAGCTGAGCAGTTCTTC.

This sequence joins TRBV2 and TRBJ2-7, with D perhaps TRBD1 (6 bases). With 6 bases removed from V and 2 bases from J, the gap between germline ends came to 17 bases. The CDR3 consists of 15 residues. Germline CDR1 SNHLY, CDR2 FYNNEI. The CDR3 is CASSSRGTRAYEQYF. The DNA for the CDR3 is TGTGCCAGCAGCTCCAGGGGAACAAGGGCCTACGAGCAGTACTTC. The entire variable domain, with the rest obtained from reference TRBV2 and TRBJ2-7, is as follows: EPEVTQTPSHQVTQMGQEVILRCVPISNHLYFYWYRQILGQKVEFLVSFYNNEISEKSEIFDDQFSVERPDGSNFTLKIRSTKLEDSAMYFCASSSRGTRAYEQYFGPGTRLTVT.

A note on this clone: Mismatch with germline at one junction end may stem from a read error. In DNA form, the CDR3 reads TGTGCCAGCAGCCTTCCGGGCTTC. This encodes CASSLPGF. The chain carries TRBV7-3 and TRBJ1-2; no definite D call. CDR1 is SGHTA, CDR2 FQGTGA, per germline. The CDR3 extends over 8 amino acids.

V usage is TRBV5-5 and J usage is TRBJ1-2; 7 bases agree with TRBD1. Trimming removed 1 base from V and 0 bases from J; junction bases left unmatched: 9. Germline V CDR1 and CDR2: SGHKS, YYEKEE (reference sequence). This CDR3 region has 17 residues. CDR3 nucleotides: TGTGCCAGCAGCTTGTTAACAGGGGTCTTATCTAACTATGGCTACACCTTC. Translation: CASSLLTGVLSNYGYTF.

The rearrangement joins TRBV11-1 to TRBJ2-3; no firm D call. Germline V gene sequence: CDR1 SGHAT, CDR2 FQDESV (reference sequence). V shed 5 bases and J shed 6 bases, with 21 bases lying between them. This CDR3 has 16 amino acids. The CDR3 DNA is TGTGCCAGCAGCCTCCAACCCGCAGACTCCGAGGATACGCAGTATTTT. It translates to CASSLQPADSEDTQYF.

The chain recombines TRBV5-6 with TRBJ2-1; tentatively, D is TRBD1 (6 bases). The CDR3 sequence is 13 residues long. The V end was cut by 0 bases, the J end by 5 bases, with 6 bases between. Germline assignment: CDR1 SGHDT and CDR2 YYEEEE. The CDR3 region has the DNA TGTGCCAGCAGCTTGGACAGGGACAATGAGCAGTTCTTC. Protein: CASSLDRDNEQFF. Variable domain in full (rest from reference TRBV5-6 and TRBJ2-1): DAGVTQSPTHLIKTRGQQVTLRCSPKSGHDTVSWYQQALGQGPQFIFQYYEEEERQRGNFPDRFSGHQFPNYSSELNVNALLLGDSALYLCASSLDRDNEQFFGPGTRLTVL.

The V call is TRBV29-1, the J call TRBJ1-1; D is perhaps TRBD1 (5 bases). There are 13 residues in the CDR3. CDR1 SQVTM and CDR2 ANQGSEA come from the germline V gene. V lost 5 bases and J 1 base, leaving 11 bases between the germline ends. CDR3: CSVRLTANTEAFF. The CDR3 DNA reads TGCAGCGTTAGGCTGACAGCGAACACTGAAGCTTTCTTT. The whole variable domain, remainder taken from reference TRBV29-1 and TRBJ1-1, is SAVISQKPSRDICQRGTSLTIQCQVDSQVTMMFWYRQQPGQSLTLIATANQGSEATYESGFVIDKFPISRPNLTFSTLTVSNMSPEDSSIYLCSVRLTANTEAFFGQGTRLTVV.

The V gene is TRBV4-2, the J gene TRBJ1-6; D not certain. CDR3 length equals 17 residues. The germline CDR1 and CDR2 sequences are LGHNA and YNFKEQ. The ends were cut back, 0 bases at V and 4 bases at J, with 13 bases in the middle. The CDR3 DNA sequence: TGTGCCAGCAGCCAAGATGCGGAGGGAGCTTATAATTCACCCCTCCACTTT. Protein sequence: CASSQDAEGAYNSPLHF.

This clone occurred once. The V call is TRBV9, the J call TRBJ2-5; 11 bases are a match to TRBD2. Germline V gives CDR1 SGDLS, CDR2 YYNGEE. The V and J ends lost 2 bases and 1 base, in that order; junction bases with no gene match: 4. The CDR3 length is 16 residues. DNA for the CDR3: TGTGCCAGCAGCGTTTCCGGGACTAGCGGCCAAGAGACCCAGTACTTC. Amino acids: CASSVSGTSGQETQYF.

The gene calls are TRBV29-1 and TRBJ1-5, with D possibly matching TRBD1 (5 bases). Trimming removed 6 bases from V and 9 bases from J, with 18 bases in between. This CDR3 is built from 13 residues. Germline lookup yields CDR1 SQVTM and CDR2 ANQGSEA. The CDR3 DNA is TGCAGCGTCGCTACTGGGCCCCAGGGGCCCCAGCATTTT. Translation: CSVATGPQGPQHF.

The V and J genes are TRBV7-9 and TRBJ2-2; 7 bases fit TRBD1. Germline trimming cut 5 bases from V and 0 bases from J; bases unmatched to any gene: 3. There are 15 residues in the CDR3. The germline V gene has CDR1 SEHNR and CDR2 FQNEAQ (reference sequence). Here the CDR3 DNA reads TGTGCCAGCAGCGGACAGGCCACGAACACCGGGGAGCTGTTTTTT. Translation: CASSGQATNTGELFF.

This clone was seen only a few times. For the CDR3, the DNA is TGTGCCAGCAGCTTTACCCGACTAGCGGGAGATAACACCGGGGAGCTGTTTTTT. Encoded protein: CASSFTRLAGDNTGELFF. The chain uses TRBV11-2 and TRBJ2-2; 12 bases line up with TRBD2. The V gene end was trimmed by 3 bases and the J gene end by 2 bases; junction bases not matched to a gene: 7. Per the germline V gene, CDR1 is SGHAT and CDR2 is FQNNGV. There are 18 residues in the CDR3.

V and J are TRBV15 and TRBJ1-1; the match to TRBD1 covers 8 bases. The CDR3 has 17 amino acids. The J segment lost 4 bases and the V segment lost 3 bases, leaving 13 bases of the junction unmatched. CDR1 LNHNV and CDR2 YYDKDF come from the germline V gene (reference sequence). The chain's CDR3 is CATSRGGQGGRVTEAFF. DNA for the CDR3: TGTGCCACCAGCAGGGGTGGACAGGGCGGTAGGGTCACTGAAGCTTTCTTT. The full variable domain, rest sourced from reference TRBV15 and TRBJ1-1, is DAMVIQNPRYQVTQFGKPVTLSCSQTLNHNVMYWYQQKSSQAPKLLFHYYDKDFNNEADTPDNFQSRRPNTSFCFLDIRSPGLGDTAMYLCATSRGGQGGRVTEAFFGQGTRLTVV.

The CDR3 DNA follows: TGTGCCAGCAGCATTGGACTAGTTTACCAAGAGACCCAGTACTTC. It yields the protein CASSIGLVYQETQYF. The gene calls are TRBV5-4 and TRBJ2-5; the match to TRBD2 covers 7 bases. The length of the CDR3 is 15 residues. The germline CDR1 and CDR2 sequences are SGHNT and YYREEE (reference sequence). The trim removed 4 bases at V and 0 bases at J, leaving 6 bases unmatched.

V and J are TRBV12-2 and TRBJ2-1; no check of the table's D call, TRBD2, against the DNA was made. TRBV12-2 is described as a pseudogene. The length of the CDR3 is 15 residues. The CDR3 nucleotides read TGTGCAAGGCGATCTGCGGGAGCTCCCGGGTGGGAGCAGTTCTTC. Amino acid sequence: CARRSAGAPGWEQFF.

The rearrangement uses TRBV2 and TRBJ1-5; D is ambiguous. CDR3 length: 11 residues. V lost 5 bases to trimming and J lost 3 bases, with 2 bases between them. Per the germline V gene, CDR1 is SNHLY and CDR2 is FYNNEI. The CDR3 DNA follows: TGTGCCAGCAGTTACAATCAGCCCCAGCATTTT. It yields the protein CASSYNQPQHF.

This sequence joins TRBV13 and TRBJ2-5; TRBD2 matches at 9 bases. V dropped 1 base and J dropped 5; count of bases not matched to a gene: 14. Per the germline V gene, CDR1 is PRHDT and CDR2 is FYEKMQ (reference sequence). The CDR3 sequence is 18 residues long. CDR3 in amino acids: CASSLAFGLASRGETQYF. CDR3 DNA sequence: TGTGCCAGCAGCTTAGCTTTTGGACTAGCGTCCCGGGGGGAGACCCAGTACTTC.

This chain links TRBV9 with TRBJ2-6; 8 nucleotides line up with TRBD1. The CDR3 runs to 18 residues. Per the germline V gene, CDR1 is SGDLS and CDR2 is YYNGEE. J lost 0 bases, V lost 4 bases, and 9 bases had no gene match. The CDR3 DNA follows: TGTGCCAGCAGCATTTCAGGGGGCCCTTCCTCTGGGGCCAACGTCCTGACTTTC. Encoded protein: CASSISGGPSSGANVLTF.

This chain joins TRBV4-1 and TRBJ2-7; possibly TRBD2 for D (6 bases). CDR1 and CDR2 (germline): MGHRA, YSYEKL. The ends were cut back, 1 base at V and 3 bases at J, with 13 bases in the middle. This CDR3 spans 15 amino acids. The CDR3 here is CASSQGPGRDYEQYF. CDR3 coding DNA: TGCGCCAGCAGCCAAGGGCCAGGGCGGGACTACGAGCAGTACTTC.